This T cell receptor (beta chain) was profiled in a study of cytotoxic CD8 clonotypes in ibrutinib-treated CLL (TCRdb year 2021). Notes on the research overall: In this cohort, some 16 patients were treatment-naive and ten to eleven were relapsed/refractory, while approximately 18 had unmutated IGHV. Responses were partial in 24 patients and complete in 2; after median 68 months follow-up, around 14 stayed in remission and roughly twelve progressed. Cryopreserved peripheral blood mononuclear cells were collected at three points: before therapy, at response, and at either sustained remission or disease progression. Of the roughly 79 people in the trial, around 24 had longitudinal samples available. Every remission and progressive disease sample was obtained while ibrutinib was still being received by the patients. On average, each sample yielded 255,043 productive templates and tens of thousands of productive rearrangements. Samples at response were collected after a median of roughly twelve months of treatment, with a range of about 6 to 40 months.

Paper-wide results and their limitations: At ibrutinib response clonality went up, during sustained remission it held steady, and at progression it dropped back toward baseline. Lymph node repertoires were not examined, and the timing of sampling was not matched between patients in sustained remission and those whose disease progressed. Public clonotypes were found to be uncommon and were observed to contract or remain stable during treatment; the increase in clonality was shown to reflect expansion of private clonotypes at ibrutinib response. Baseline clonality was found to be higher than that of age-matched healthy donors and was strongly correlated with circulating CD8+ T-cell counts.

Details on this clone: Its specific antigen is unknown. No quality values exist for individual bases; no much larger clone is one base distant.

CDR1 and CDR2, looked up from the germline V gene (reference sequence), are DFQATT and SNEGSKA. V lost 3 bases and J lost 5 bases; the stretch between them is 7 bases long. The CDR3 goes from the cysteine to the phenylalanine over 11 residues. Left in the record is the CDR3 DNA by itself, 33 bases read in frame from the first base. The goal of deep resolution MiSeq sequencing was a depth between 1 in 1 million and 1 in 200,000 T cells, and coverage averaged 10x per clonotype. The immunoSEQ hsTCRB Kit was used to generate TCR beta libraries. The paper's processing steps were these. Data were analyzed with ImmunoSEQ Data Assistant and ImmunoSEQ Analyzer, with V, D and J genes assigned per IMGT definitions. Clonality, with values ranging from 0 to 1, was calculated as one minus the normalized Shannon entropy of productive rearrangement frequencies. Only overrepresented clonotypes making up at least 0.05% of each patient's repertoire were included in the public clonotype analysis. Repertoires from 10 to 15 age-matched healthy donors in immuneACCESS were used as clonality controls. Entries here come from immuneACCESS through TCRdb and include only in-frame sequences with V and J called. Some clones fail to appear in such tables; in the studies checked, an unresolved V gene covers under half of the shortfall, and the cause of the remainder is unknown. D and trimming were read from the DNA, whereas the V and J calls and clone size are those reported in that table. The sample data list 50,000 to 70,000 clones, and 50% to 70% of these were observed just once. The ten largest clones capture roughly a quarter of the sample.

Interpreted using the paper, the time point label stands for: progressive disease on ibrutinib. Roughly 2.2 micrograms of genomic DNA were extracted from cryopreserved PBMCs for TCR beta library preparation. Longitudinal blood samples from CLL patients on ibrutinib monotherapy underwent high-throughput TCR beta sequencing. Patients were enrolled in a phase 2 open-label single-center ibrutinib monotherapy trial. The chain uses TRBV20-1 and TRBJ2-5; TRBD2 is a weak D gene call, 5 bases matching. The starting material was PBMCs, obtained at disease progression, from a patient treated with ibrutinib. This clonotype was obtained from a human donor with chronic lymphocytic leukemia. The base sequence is TGCAGTGCTAGGGGAGCGGAGACCCAGTACTTC. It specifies CSARGAETQYF.